This T cell receptor beta chain stems from a study of post-analysis software for immune sequencing data. On the study more broadly: As for disease course, relapsing-remitting, secondary progressive and progressive-relapsing multiple sclerosis were all included.

Every TCR beta cDNA library bore unique molecular identifiers. TCRdb re-called the PCR reads through MiXCR, storing one row per CDR3 protein. The sample lists over 700,000 distinct CDR3 sequences, 25% to 30% occurring once. Whole-study results and caveats: When compared against controls, multiple sclerosis patients showed significantly lower normalized Chao1 diversity.

This clonotype has a handful of counts. As yet, its antigen is unknown. This receptor was identified in a girl aged 10 to 17 with multiple sclerosis. Material: blood.

The CDR3 loop is CASSPGGGRDYEQYF. The CDR3 nucleotides read TGTGCCAGCAGTCCAGGAGGGGGCAGGGACTACGAGCAGTACTTC. V gene TRBV28 combines with J gene TRBJ2-7, with a possible D match to TRBD1 (7 bases). V lost 5 bases to trimming and J lost 3 bases, with 17 bases between them. The CDR3 is 15 residues long. Germline loops: CDR1 MDHEN, CDR2 SYDVKM.